This TCR beta chain is from a study of blood T cell repertoires in COVID-19. Overall study: Samples of COVID-19 (acute and convalescent) were obtained from the United States, Italy and Spain.

Assay used: immunoSEQ multiplex PCR; TCRdb lists only in-frame clones, some missing. Among under 150,000 clones, about 91% were seen once, and the ten largest hold roughly 28%. The germline V gene encodes CDR1 MGHRA and CDR2 YSYEKL. Trimming took 2 bases from V and 12 from J, leaving 28 bases between them. This CDR3 is 18 amino acids long. Sequences were obtained from peripheral blood. J is TRBJ1-4 and V is TRBV4-1, with D possibly matching TRBD1 (5 bases). The TCR was taken from a human donor in a cohort sampled during active COVID-19. The DNA for the CDR3 is TGCGCCAGCAGCCAACTCAAAAGCACAGGCGTTACCTCAGCTCAACTGTTTTTT. This translates into CASSQLKSTGVTSAQLFF.